Each of the 26 T cell receptor beta chains below was sequenced from the same sample in a study of blood T cell repertoires in COVID-19. Assay used: immunoSEQ multiplex PCR; TCRdb lists only in-frame clones, some missing. Of more than 120,000 clones in the sample, 88% were seen once. Sequenced input: peripheral blood. The receptors originated from a human donor in a cohort sampled during active COVID-19.

This chain connects TRBV29-1 to TRBJ1-1; D uncertain. The V and J ends lost 3 bases and 4 bases respectively, with 3 bases between them. This CDR3 spans 10 amino acids. Germline CDR1 is SQVTM and CDR2 is ANQGSEA. This chain's CDR3 is CSVDGTEAFF. The CDR3 nucleotides are TGCAGCGTTGACGGCACTGAAGCTTTCTTT. The complete variable domain, with remaining parts taken from reference TRBV29-1 and TRBJ1-1, reads SAVISQKPSRDICQRGTSLTIQCQVDSQVTMMFWYRQQPGQSLTLIATANQGSEATYESGFVIDKFPISRPNLTFSTLTVSNMSPEDSSIYLCSVDGTEAFFGQGTRLTVV.

The chain combines TRBV5-1 with TRBJ1-1, with TRBD1 matching over 10 bases. CDR3 length equals 14 residues. After removal of 4 bases from V and 5 bases from J, the junction contained 5 bases not matched to a gene. Germline values: CDR1 SGHRS, CDR2 YFSETQ. The CDR3 region is CASSAGQGRTEAFF. The CDR3 DNA is TGCGCCAGCAGCGCGGGACAGGGGAGAACTGAAGCTTTCTTT.

For this clone: Sequence at one end of the junction differs from germline and may be a read error. CDR3 sequence (DNA): TGCGCCAGCAGCTTGTCCGGTCCTGAGGCTTTCTTT. It specifies CASSLSGPEAFF. V and J are TRBV5-1 and TRBJ1-1; D not certain. CDR1 is SGHRS and CDR2 is YFSETQ in the germline V gene. The CDR3 is made up of 12 amino acids. Filled out from reference TRBV5-1 and TRBJ1-1, the complete variable domain reads KAGVTQTPRYLIKTRGQQVTLSCSPISGHRSVSWYQQTPGQGLQFLFEYFSETQRNKGNFPGRFSGRQFSNSRSEMNVSTLELGDSALYLCASSLSGPEAFFGQGTRLTVV.

This clone has ten or more counts. Other nucleotide sequences from this sample produce the same CDR3. The chain links TRBV5-5 to TRBJ1-2, with a weak D call TRBD1 (6 bases). The V gene's germline CDR1 is SGHKS and CDR2 YYEKEE (reference sequence). The CDR3 loop spans 14 amino acids. V lost 4 bases, J lost 5 bases, and 15 bases lay in between. This chain's CDR3 is CASSPDSGGYGYTF. The CDR3, as DNA: TGTGCCAGCAGCCCGGACAGCGGGGGATATGGCTACACCTTC.

This clone was seen a single time. The rearrangement joins TRBV2 to TRBJ1-6; the match to TRBD1 covers 8 bases. The V gene's germline CDR1 is SNHLY and CDR2 FYNNEI. This CDR3 contains 18 residues. The junction had 6 bases not matched to a gene; V was cut back by 2 bases and J by 0 bases. The CDR3 loop is CASSEMGTGGSYNSPLHF. DNA of the CDR3: TGTGCCAGCAGTGAAATGGGGACAGGAGGCTCCTATAATTCACCCCTCCACTTT.

V usage is TRBV4-3 and J usage is TRBJ2-6; D not resolved. V lost 1 base and J lost 6, with 7 bases in between. The CDR3 contains 14 residues. The V gene's germline CDR1 is LGHNA and CDR2 YSLEER. The CDR3 DNA follows: TGCGCCAGCAGCCAAGTGGCGGAGGCCAACGTCCTGACTTTC. Amino acids: CASSQVAEANVLTF.

This chain connects TRBV6-5 to TRBJ1-3; 8 bases align to TRBD1. This CDR3 contains 15 residues. Germline V gene sequence: CDR1 MNHEY, CDR2 SVGAGI. Trimming cost V 7 bases and J 0 bases; bases outside gene matches: 5. The DNA for the CDR3 is TGTGCCAGCACTTCCACAGGGGGCTCTGGAAACACCATATATTTT. The encoded protein is CASTSTGGSGNTIYF.

This rearrangement joins TRBV3-1 (or the pseudogene TRBV3-2) to TRBJ1-6; D uncertain. This CDR3 comprises 18 residues. With 4 bases removed from V and 0 bases from J, the gap between germline ends came to 16 bases. Germline values: CDR1 LGHDT, CDR2 YNNKEL (reference sequence). As DNA, the CDR3 is TGTGCCAGCAGCCGGGGAGCAGGACGTTCCTCCTATAATTCACCCCTCCACTTT. It specifies CASSRGAGRSSYNSPLHF.

This chain uses TRBV4-1 with TRBJ1-3, with 7 bases aligning to TRBD1. Per germline, CDR1 MGHRA and CDR2 YSYEKL. The CDR3 covers 14 residues. Trimming cost V 6 bases and J 3 bases; bases outside gene matches: 5. CDR3: CASSYTGDGNTIYF. CDR3 DNA sequence: TGCGCCAGCAGTTATACAGGGGATGGAAACACCATATATTTT.

This chain uses TRBV4-1 with TRBJ1-1; D is possibly TRBD1 (5 bases). Germline V lookup: CDR1 MGHRA, CDR2 YSYEKL. This CDR3 contains 13 residues. V was shortened by 0 bases and J by 8 bases, with 10 bases between the two germline ends. The CDR3 region is CASSQELAGEAFF. CDR3 sequence (DNA): TGCGCCAGCAGCCAAGAGTTGGCAGGGGAAGCTTTCTTT.

In this sample, this clone turned up a few times. This chain uses TRBV7-9 with TRBJ2-7, with 8 bases fitting TRBD1. Trimming removed 1 base from V and 2 bases from J; junction bases left unmatched: 7. This CDR3 contains 16 residues. Germline CDR1 SEHNR, CDR2 FQNEAQ (reference sequence). CDR3 residues: CASSLVRAGGPYEQYF. The CDR3 coding sequence is TGTGCCAGCAGCTTAGTTAGGGCAGGGGGCCCCTACGAGCAGTACTTC.

The chain joins TRBV12-3 or TRBV12-4 to TRBJ2-7; weak D call: TRBD2 (5 bases). The CDR3 runs to 13 residues. The germline V and J ends were trimmed by 8 bases and 7 bases, with 18 bases remaining between them. CDR3 coding DNA: TGTGCCAGCCGGGATCAAACTTTAGGGGAGCAGTACTTC. Amino acid sequence: CASRDQTLGEQYF.

The rearrangement joins TRBV9 to TRBJ1-1; 7 bases align to TRBD1. The CDR3 loop spans 15 amino acids. CDR1 and CDR2 from the germline V gene are SGDLS and YYNGEE. With V trimmed by 2 bases and J by 2 bases, 6 bases remained unmatched. CDR3 coding DNA: TGTGCCAGCAGCGTTTCCGGGACAGCCAACACTGAAGCTTTCTTT. Translation: CASSVSGTANTEAFF.

A single count supports this clone. The chain is built from TRBV27 and TRBJ2-2; the match to TRBD2 covers 12 bases. The J segment lost 7 bases and the V segment lost 3 bases, leaving 9 bases of the junction unmatched. Germline CDR1 MNHEY, CDR2 SMNVEV (reference sequence). The length of the CDR3 is 17 residues. The CDR3 here is CASSFVGLAGIVGELFF. The CDR3 region has the DNA TGTGCCAGCAGTTTCGTCGGACTAGCGGGAATTGTCGGGGAGCTGTTTTTT.

J is TRBJ2-7 and V is TRBV29-1, with 8 bases that match TRBD1. Germline values: CDR1 SQVTM, CDR2 ANQGSEA. The CDR3 totals 13 residues. The J segment lost 3 bases and the V segment lost 4 bases, leaving 5 bases of the junction unmatched. CDR3 nucleotides: TGCAGCGTTGGGGACAGGCAAGGCTACGAGCAGTACTTC. It is translated as CSVGDRQGYEQYF.

V gene TRBV30 combines with J gene TRBJ2-2; perhaps TRBD1 as D (6 bases). Trimming left V 1 base short and J 2 bases short, with 14 bases between. There are 16 residues in the CDR3. CDR1 is GTSNPN and CDR2 is SVGIG in the germline V gene (reference sequence). CDR3 sequence reads: CAWSDNNRVNTGELFF. The CDR3 region has the DNA TGTGCCTGGAGTGACAATAACAGGGTAAACACCGGGGAGCTGTTTTTT.

This clone appeared once. This chain links TRBV10-3 with TRBJ2-5, with 8 bases identical to TRBD2. The CDR3 runs to 15 residues. Germline-derived CDR1 and CDR2 are ENHRY and SYGVKD. The V gene end was trimmed by 10 bases and the J gene end by 3 bases; junction bases not matched to a gene: 13. The CDR3 loop reads CATSVAGGKEETQYF. The CDR3 nucleotides are TGTGCCACCTCAGTGGCGGGGGGCAAGGAAGAGACCCAGTACTTC.

The chain employs TRBV10-3 and TRBJ2-1, with no clear D. The CDR3 contains 11 residues. The germline V and J ends were trimmed by 6 bases and 5 bases, with 5 bases remaining between them. The germline V gene encodes CDR1 ENHRY and CDR2 SYGVKD. This CDR3 is CAISKNNEQFF. The CDR3 DNA reads as TGTGCCATCAGCAAAAACAATGAGCAGTTCTTC.

In this sample, this clone turned up once. V usage is TRBV7-8 and J usage is TRBJ1-2, with 10 nucleotides matching TRBD1. The CDR3 has 15 residues. Germline V CDR1 and CDR2: SGHVS, FQNEAQ. J was trimmed by 0 bases and V by 5 bases; bases with no gene match: 3. Here the CDR3 DNA reads TGTGCCAGCAGCGGGGACAGGGGAGCTAACTATGGCTACACCTTC. Protein product: CASSGDRGANYGYTF.

This clone was counted once. The chain uses TRBV7-8 and TRBJ1-5, with 7 bases lining up with TRBD1. The germline CDR1 and CDR2 sequences are SGHVS and FQNEAQ. The CDR3 covers 15 residues. Trimming at V came to 1 base and at J to 6 bases, leaving 6 bases not matched to a gene. The CDR3 sequence: CASSLGAGGAQPQHF. The CDR3 bases are TGTGCCAGCAGCTTAGGGGCAGGGGGTGCTCAGCCCCAGCATTTT.

V gene TRBV2 combines with J gene TRBJ2-1; TRBD1 might be the D (6 bases). The germline gives CDR1 SNHLY, CDR2 FYNNEI. This CDR3 comprises 15 residues. Trimming pared 8 bases from V and 6 bases from J, leaving 20 bases between. CDR3 nucleotide sequence: TGTGCCAGCGGTCTGGACAGTGGCGTAACCAATGAGCAGTTCTTC. It yields the protein CASGLDSGVTNEQFF.

The V call is TRBV18, the J call TRBJ1-2; D may be TRBD1 (6 bases). The CDR3 runs to 13 residues. Trimming left V 3 bases short and J 6 bases short, with 11 bases between. CDR1 KGHSH and CDR2 LQKENI come from the germline V gene. The CDR3 spells CASSPDRTNGYTF. The CDR3 DNA is TGTGCCAGCTCACCCGACAGGACGAATGGCTACACCTTC. Filled out from reference TRBV18 and TRBJ1-2, the complete variable domain reads NAGVMQNPRHLVRRRGQEARLRCSPMKGHSHVYWYRQLPEEGLKFMVYLQKENIIDESGMPKERFSAEFPKEGPSILRIQQVVRGDSAAYFCASSPDRTNGYTFGSGTRLTVV.

This clone was seen only once. V and J are TRBV6-5 and TRBJ2-7, with 12 positions matching TRBD2. V gave up 8 bases and J gave up 7 bases; unmatched junction bases: 9. Germline V lookup: CDR1 MNHEY, CDR2 SVGAGI. The CDR3 spans 14 residues. The CDR3: CASRWTSGVGEQYF. In DNA, the CDR3 is TGTGCCAGCCGATGGACTAGCGGGGTAGGGGAGCAGTACTTC.

The CDR3 coding sequence is TGTGCCAGCAGTACAGGGTCCCGAACTTACGGCGAGCAGTACTTC. This translates into CASSTGSRTYGEQYF. The chain joins TRBV2 to TRBJ2-7; a weak D match, TRBD1 (6 bases). Germline V gives CDR1 SNHLY, CDR2 FYNNEI. V was shortened by 5 bases and J by 6 bases, with 20 bases between the two germline ends. The CDR3 contains 15 residues.

The chain couples TRBV6-1 to TRBJ1-2, with TRBD1 as a possible D gene (6 bases). Per the germline V gene, CDR1 is MNHNS and CDR2 is SASEGT. The CDR3 extends over 15 amino acids. V dropped 1 base and J dropped 7 bases, with 16 bases sitting between them. This chain's CDR3 is CASSEVRAGVRGYTF. In DNA, the CDR3 is TGTGCCAGCAGTGAAGTCAGAGCAGGGGTGCGTGGCTACACCTTC.

This clone was picked up one time. Other DNA sequences in this sample translate to the same CDR3. The rearrangement joins TRBV19 to TRBJ1-1, with 9 bases lining up with TRBD1. The CDR3 loop spans 14 amino acids. After removal of 3 bases from V and 4 bases from J, the junction contained 3 bases not matched to a gene. Germline V gene data show CDR1 as LNHDA and CDR2 as SQIVND (reference sequence). The CDR3 bases are TGTGCCAGTAGTATTGGGGGACAGGGCACTGAAGCTTTCTTT. It yields the protein CASSIGGQGTEAFF.